The clone carrying this TCR beta chain has at least ten counts. As part of library construction, unique molecular identifiers were attached to individual cDNA molecules. TCRdb redid the calling of the 5' RACE reads with MiXCR, one entry per CDR3 protein. The table has more than 50,000 distinct CDR3 sequences, roughly 13% seen once. The entry originates in a study of early T cells in non-severe SARS-CoV-2 infection. Study at large: Bulk RNA isolated from unsorted whole blood underwent sequencing; chains were not paired.

Trimming cost V 4 bases and J 3 bases; bases outside gene matches: 3. This CDR3 is 15 amino acids long. Germline lookup yields CDR1 SGDLS and CDR2 YYNGEE. The rearrangement joins TRBV9 to TRBJ2-2; 10 bases align to TRBD2. The sequencing used whole blood, collected at baseline. The TCR comes from an adult who was a healthcare worker with PCR-confirmed SARS-CoV-2 infection or an uninfected control (not recorded which). CDR3 residues: CASSPAGGYTGELFF. The CDR3 DNA follows: TGTGCCAGCAGCCCAGCGGGGGGGTACACCGGGGAGCTGTTTTTT.